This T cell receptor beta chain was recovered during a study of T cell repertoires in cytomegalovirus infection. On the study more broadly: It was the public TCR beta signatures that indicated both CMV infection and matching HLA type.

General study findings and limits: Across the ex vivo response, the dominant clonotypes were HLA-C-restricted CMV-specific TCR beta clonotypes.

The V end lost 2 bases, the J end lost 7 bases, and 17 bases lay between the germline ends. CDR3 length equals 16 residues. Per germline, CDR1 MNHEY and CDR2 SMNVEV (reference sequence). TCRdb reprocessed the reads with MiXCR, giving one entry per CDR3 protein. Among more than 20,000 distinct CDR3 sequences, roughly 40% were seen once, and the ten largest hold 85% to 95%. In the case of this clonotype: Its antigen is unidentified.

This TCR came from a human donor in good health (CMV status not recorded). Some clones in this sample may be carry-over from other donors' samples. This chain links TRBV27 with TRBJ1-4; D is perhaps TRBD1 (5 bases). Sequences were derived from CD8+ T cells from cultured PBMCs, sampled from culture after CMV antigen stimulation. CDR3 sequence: CASSLRVREATEKLFF. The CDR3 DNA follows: TGTGCCAGCAGTTTAAGAGTCAGGGAGGCGACTGAAAAACTGTTTTTT.